A selection of T cell receptor beta chains follows, all from one sample in a study of shared clonotypes between healthy human individuals. TCRdb keeps only in-frame clones here, not all; method: immunoSEQ multiplex PCR. The data contain about 1 million clones, about 75% of them singletons. Sequencing was carried out using memory CD4+ T cells sorted from blood. These receptors came from a man between 18 and 29 years old in good health. Each CDR3 is given with its conserved first and last residue. The order of the fields is J gene, clone size, CDR3 length, D gene, V gene, CDR3 protein, CDR3 DNA. A D gene is named only where the DNA matches it firmly. Rows give clone size only sometimes, using once, few, many, or a class for an expanded clone.

J: TRBJ2-5
size: -
length: 15
D: -
V: TRBV18
CDR3: CASSPRVVAQETQYF
DNA: TGTGCCAGCTCACCCAGGGTCGTCGCCCAAGAGACCCAGTACTTC

J: TRBJ2-5
size: -
length: 15
D: TRBD2
V: TRBV6-1
CDR3: CASRYLAGNQETQYF
DNA: TGTGCCAGCAGGTACCTAGCGGGGAACCAAGAGACCCAGTACTTC

J: TRBJ1-4
size: -
length: 16
D: -
V: TRBV5-1
CDR3: CASSPGDPATNEKLFF
DNA: TGCGCCAGCAGCCCAGGGGATCCGGCAACTAATGAAAAACTGTTTTTT

J: TRBJ2-3
size: -
length: 19
D: TRBD2
V: TRBV5-1
CDR3: CASGPPGTSGPGGTDTQYF
DNA: TGCGCCAGCGGTCCCCCCGGGACTAGCGGCCCCGGTGGGACAGATACGCAGTATTTT

J: TRBJ1-2
size: -
length: 14
D: -
V: TRBV2
CDR3: CASYLWTPSGGYTF
DNA: TGTGCCAGCTATTTGTGGACTCCTAGTGGAGGCTACACCTTC

J: TRBJ1-1
size: -
length: 16
D: TRBD1
V: TRBV11-2
CDR3: CASSLLGQIMNTEAFF
DNA: TGTGCCAGCAGTTTATTGGGACAGATAATGAACACTGAAGCTTTCTTT

J: TRBJ2-7
size: -
length: 16
D: TRBD2
V: TRBV6-1
CDR3: CASSASSGGGPYEQYF
DNA: TGTGCCAGCAGTGCTTCTAGCGGGGGAGGCCCCTACGAGCAGTACTTC

J: TRBJ1-5
size: few
length: 15
D: TRBD1
V: TRBV2
CDR3: CASSARGQRNQPQHF
DNA: TGTGCCAGCAGTGCCCGGGGACAGAGAAATCAGCCCCAGCATTTT

J: TRBJ2-1
size: -
length: 15
D: TRBD1
V: TRBV28
CDR3: CASSFNRGPYNEQFF
DNA: TGTGCCAGCAGTTTTAACAGGGGGCCCTATAATGAGCAGTTCTTC

J: TRBJ1-2
size: few
length: 14
D: TRBD1
V: TRBV28
CDR3: CATFTRGRAWGYTF
DNA: TGTGCCACATTTACCAGGGGGCGGGCATGGGGCTACACCTTC

J: TRBJ2-1
size: -
length: 13
D: -
V: TRBV2
CDR3: CASRGWTGNEQFF
DNA: TGTGCCAGCAGGGGGTGGACCGGGAATGAGCAGTTCTTC

J: TRBJ2-3
size: once
length: 12
D: TRBD1
V: TRBV2
CDR3: CAIGQGTDTQYF
DNA: TGTGCCATTGGACAGGGCACAGATACGCAGTATTTT

J: TRBJ2-2
size: -
length: 15
D: -
V: TRBV5-4
CDR3: CASSLDWKNTGELFF
DNA: TGTGCCAGCAGCTTAGACTGGAAGAACACCGGGGAGCTGTTTTTT

J: TRBJ1-5
size: -
length: 16
D: -
V: TRBV7-2
CDR3: CASSLTGWYSNQPQHF
DNA: TGTGCCAGCAGCTTAACAGGGTGGTATAGCAATCAGCCCCAGCATTTT

J: TRBJ1-5
size: -
length: 16
D: -
V: TRBV6-1
CDR3: CASSEAAQDKNQPQHF
DNA: TGTGCCAGCAGTGAAGCGGCCCAGGACAAAAATCAGCCCCAGCATTTT

J: TRBJ1-2
size: -
length: 14
D: -
V: TRBV7-9
CDR3: CASSLQAGVNGYTF
DNA: TGTGCCAGCAGCTTACAGGCAGGGGTTAATGGCTACACCTTC

J: TRBJ1-2
size: -
length: 13
D: TRBD1
V: TRBV6-4
CDR3: CARWTGGDYGYTF
DNA: TGTGCTAGATGGACAGGGGGGGATTATGGCTACACCTTC

J: TRBJ2-7
size: -
length: 13
D: -
V: TRBV6-1
CDR3: CASSDGSGYEQYF
DNA: TGTGCCAGCAGTGACGGGAGCGGCTACGAGCAGTACTTC

J: TRBJ2-7
size: -
length: 15
D: -
V: TRBV28
CDR3: CASTSGGLNSYEQYF
DNA: TGTGCCAGCACCTCTGGGGGACTCAACTCCTACGAGCAGTACTTC

J: TRBJ2-1
size: few
length: 14
D: -
V: TRBV18
CDR3: CASSLDWAGNEQFF
DNA: TGTGCCAGCTCACTCGACTGGGCGGGCAATGAGCAGTTCTTC

J: TRBJ1-2
size: -
length: 15
D: -
V: TRBV5-1
CDR3: CASSLRGELNPGYTF
DNA: TGCGCCAGCAGCTTGAGAGGGGAACTCAACCCAGGCTACACCTTC

J: TRBJ1-2
size: -
length: 14
D: -
V: TRBV30
CDR3: CAWSVRGFGYGYTF
DNA: TGTGCCTGGAGTGTACGGGGTTTTGGGTATGGCTACACCTTC

J: TRBJ2-3
size: -
length: 17
D: -
V: TRBV4-1
CDR3: CASSPGAGGAGTDTQYF
DNA: TGCGCCAGCAGCCCTGGGGCCGGGGGCGCCGGGACAGATACGCAGTATTTT

J: TRBJ1-1
size: once
length: 12
D: -
V: TRBV2
CDR3: CASSASGTEAFF
DNA: TGTGCCAGCAGCGCCAGTGGCACTGAAGCTTTCTTT

J: TRBJ1-5
size: many
length: 15
D: -
V: TRBV7-4
CDR3: CASSFRGVSNQPQHF
DNA: TGTGCCAGCAGCTTTAGGGGAGTTAGCAATCAGCCCCAGCATTTT

J: TRBJ1-1
size: -
length: 12
D: -
V: TRBV19
CDR3: CASSLGWTEAFF
DNA: TGTGCCAGTAGTCTAGGATGGACTGAAGCTTTCTTT

J: TRBJ2-2
size: -
length: 13
D: -
V: TRBV29-1
CDR3: CSVEGSFDGELFF
DNA: TGCAGCGTTGAAGGGTCGTTTGACGGGGAGCTGTTTTTT

J: TRBJ1-1
size: -
length: 12
D: -
V: TRBV6-5
CDR3: CASSPRNTEAFF
DNA: TGTGCCAGCAGCCCGAGAAACACTGAAGCTTTCTTT

J: TRBJ2-1
size: -
length: 16
D: TRBD1
V: TRBV4-1
CDR3: CASSQEERTGRVQQFF
DNA: TGCGCCAGCAGCCAAGAAGAGCGGACAGGGCGGGTACAGCAGTTCTTC

J: TRBJ2-7
size: -
length: 15
D: -
V: TRBV6-5
CDR3: CASWGRGAGGLEQYF
DNA: TGTGCCTCCTGGGGGAGGGGTGCCGGGGGGCTCGAGCAGTACTTC

J: TRBJ1-4
size: -
length: 15
D: TRBD1
V: TRBV5-1
CDR3: CASSPRTGGNEKLFF
DNA: TGCGCCAGCAGCCCCAGGACAGGGGGAAATGAAAAACTGTTTTTT

J: TRBJ1-3
size: -
length: 17
D: -
V: TRBV19
CDR3: CASSTTGGRLSGNTIYF
DNA: TGTGCCAGTAGTACGACCGGGGGTCGCCTAAGTGGAAACACCATATATTTT

J: TRBJ1-5
size: -
length: 14
D: -
V: TRBV5-1
CDR3: CASSLEGEGQPQHF
DNA: TGCGCCAGCAGCTTGGAAGGGGAGGGACAGCCCCAGCATTTT

J: TRBJ1-3
size: few
length: 14
D: -
V: TRBV4-1
CDR3: CASSQVESGNTIYF
DNA: TGCGCCAGCAGCCAGGTAGAATCTGGAAACACCATATATTTT

J: TRBJ1-2
size: -
length: 13
D: TRBD1
V: TRBV10-3
CDR3: CAIGGTGGYGYTF
DNA: TGTGCCATCGGAGGGACAGGGGGCTATGGCTACACCTTC

J: TRBJ1-6
size: -
length: 17
D: -
V: TRBV2
CDR3: CASRLDRPSSYNSPLHF
DNA: TGTGCCAGCAGACTGGACAGACCGAGCTCCTATAATTCACCCCTCCACTTT

J: TRBJ1-2
size: few
length: 14
D: -
V: TRBV7-9
CDR3: CASSLSAGHYGYTF
DNA: TGTGCCAGCAGCTTAAGTGCGGGACACTATGGCTACACCTTC

J: TRBJ2-5
size: -
length: 12
D: -
V: TRBV10-2
CDR3: CASSSGGETQYF
DNA: TGCGCCAGCAGTTCCGGTGGAGAGACCCAGTACTTC

J: TRBJ1-1
size: -
length: 15
D: -
V: TRBV18
CDR3: CASSPAQGFRTEAFF
DNA: TGTGCCAGCTCACCCGCTCAGGGGTTTCGGACTGAAGCTTTCTTT

J: TRBJ2-7
size: -
length: 14
D: -
V: TRBV10-3
CDR3: CAISAGEGSYEQYF
DNA: TGTGCCATCAGTGCGGGTGAAGGGTCCTACGAGCAGTACTTC

J: TRBJ1-2
size: -
length: 15
D: -
V: TRBV5-1
CDR3: CASSQLGRAEYGYTF
DNA: TGCGCCAGCAGCCAGCTTGGCAGGGCGGAATATGGCTACACCTTC

J: TRBJ2-3
size: -
length: 15
D: TRBD2
V: TRBV29-1
CDR3: CSVLHWTSGTDTQYF
DNA: TGCAGCGTTCTACACTGGACTAGCGGCACAGATACGCAGTATTTT

J: TRBJ1-6
size: once
length: 16
D: -
V: TRBV13
CDR3: CASSPATGRYNSPLHF
DNA: TGTGCCAGCAGCCCCGCGACGGGACGCTATAATTCACCCCTCCACTTT

J: TRBJ2-1
size: -
length: 15
D: TRBD2
V: TRBV5-1
CDR3: CASSFGSGSGNEQFF
DNA: TGCGCCAGCAGCTTCGGTAGCGGGAGTGGGAATGAGCAGTTCTTC

J: TRBJ1-5
size: -
length: 14
D: -
V: TRBV5-6
CDR3: CASSSTDGLGAQHF
DNA: TGTGCCAGCAGCTCCACGGACGGGCTGGGGGCCCAGCATTTT

J: TRBJ2-7
size: -
length: 11
D: -
V: TRBV18
CDR3: CASSEGDEQYF
DNA: TGTGCCAGCTCCGAGGGCGACGAGCAGTACTTC

J: TRBJ2-5
size: -
length: 11
D: -
V: TRBV20-1
CDR3: CSARGNEVQYF
DNA: TGCAGTGCTAGAGGGAATGAGGTCCAGTACTTC

J: TRBJ1-5
size: -
length: 16
D: -
V: TRBV5-5
CDR3: CASSLGSTVNNQPQHF
DNA: TGTGCCAGCAGCTTAGGTTCTACAGTCAACAATCAGCCCCAGCATTTT

J: TRBJ2-5
size: -
length: 14
D: -
V: TRBV18
CDR3: CASSPRQASETQYF
DNA: TGTGCCAGCTCACCACGACAGGCTTCTGAGACCCAGTACTTC

J: TRBJ1-5
size: -
length: 12
D: -
V: TRBV10-3
CDR3: CAISESVQPQHF
DNA: TGTGCCATCAGTGAGAGCGTTCAGCCCCAGCATTTT

J: TRBJ1-5
size: once
length: 14
D: -
V: TRBV2
CDR3: CASSLRREDQPQHF
DNA: TGTGCCAGCAGTCTGCGCAGGGAAGATCAGCCCCAGCATTTT

J: TRBJ2-1
size: -
length: 16
D: -
V: TRBV7-2
CDR3: CASSRTRMGRYNEQFF
DNA: TGTGCCAGCAGCCGTACCAGGATGGGGAGATACAATGAGCAGTTCTTC

J: TRBJ2-4
size: -
length: 12
D: -
V: TRBV7-2
CDR3: CASSLGGNIQYF
DNA: TGTGCCAGCAGCTTAGGAGGAAACATTCAGTACTTC

J: TRBJ1-4
size: -
length: 16
D: -
V: TRBV5-1
CDR3: CASSLGQGVRDEKLFF
DNA: TGCGCCAGCAGCTTGGGGCAGGGAGTTAGAGATGAAAAACTGTTTTTT

J: TRBJ2-3
size: -
length: 19
D: TRBD2
V: TRBV5-1
CDR3: CASSSEGLAGAPSTDTQYF
DNA: TGCGCCAGCAGCTCAGAGGGACTAGCGGGGGCCCCTAGCACAGATACGCAGTATTTT

J: TRBJ1-5
size: -
length: 13
D: TRBD1
V: TRBV10-3
CDR3: CAISDGQGQPQHF
DNA: TGTGCCATCAGTGACGGACAGGGACAGCCCCAGCATTTT

J: TRBJ2-2
size: many
length: 16
D: TRBD2
V: TRBV10-3
CDR3: CAISETAGGSIGELFF
DNA: TGTGCCATCAGTGAGACGGCGGGGGGATCGATCGGGGAGCTGTTTTTT

J: TRBJ2-1
size: few
length: 14
D: -
V: TRBV30
CDR3: CAWSFGLPYNEQFF
DNA: TGTGCCTGGAGTTTTGGACTACCCTACAATGAGCAGTTCTTC

J: TRBJ1-4
size: -
length: 14
D: -
V: TRBV9
CDR3: CASSVGRGQVELFF
DNA: TGTGCCAGCAGCGTAGGACGGGGGCAGGTGGAACTGTTTTTT